This record covers a single TCR beta chain. This clonotype was detected ten times or more. Its antigen remains undetermined. Base qualities were left out, and no much larger clone turns up one base away. The library was built by means of 5' RACE. The sequencer listed for this sample is Illumina HiSeq 2000. A universal primer binding site was introduced by template switching, and a unique molecular identifier was present in the final cDNA, enabling accurate counting of TCR cDNA molecules. Specific primers in the conserved constant-segment region were used to synthesize first-strand cDNA for the TCR alpha and beta chains. Each cDNA library was double barcoded, with a SMART-Mk sample barcode plus Illumina barcodes, to control for contamination. TruSeq adapter sequences and Illumina sample barcodes were added in two successive PCR steps. The TCR alpha and beta cDNA libraries were sequenced on the Illumina HiSeq platform using custom primers. As for how the authors treated the data: MiGEC was used to process raw reads and extract unique molecular identifiers, and MiXCR was used to find CDR3 positions. For each individual, recombination models were inferred using an EM algorithm with the repgenHMM and IGoR tools. The tcR package in R was used for shared clonotype analysis, with sharing normalized by the product of cloneset sizes. To study raw recombination free of thymic and clonal selection effects, out-of-frame nonproductive sequences were analyzed. TCRdb ran its own pipeline on the public reads, namely fastp trimming at Q25 and MiXCR clone calling, and kept in-frame beta chains. When rows share a CDR3 protein, they turn into one entry using the most common DNA and genes. The V and J calls follow TCRdb's processing rather than the paper's. The sample has about 100,000 distinct CDR3 sequences on record, 5.9% of them singletons. Roughly 12% of the sample lies in the top ten.

This sample stems from a study of identical twins (TCRdb year 2016). Broadly, across the study: To test whether fetal clonotypes persist, this study deep-sequenced TCR alpha and beta repertoires from monozygotic twins, from unrelated adults of various ages, and from cord blood. To rule out contamination, replicate twin experiments were performed at different times with different library preparation protocols. Study-level results and caveats: In monozygotic twins, out-of-frame TCR alpha sharing was systematically underestimated by recombination models, although the models agreed with sharing between unrelated individuals. Compared with coincidental sharing between unrelated individuals, out-of-frame TCR alpha sequences shared between twins had an excess of sequences with low generation probability. The excess sharing between twins in beta out-of-frame sequences was weaker because fewer shared sequences reduced the signal-to-noise ratio. Zero-insertion analyses could be partly confounded by invariant T cells such as MAIT and iNKT, though diverse VJ usage argued against such confounding for most clonotypes. Conclusions relied on cross-sectional statistical analysis, since the same donors could not be followed over many years. Abundant cord blood beta clonotypes carried fewer insertions; young adult naive repertoires showed a weaker similar trend, while memory repertoires showed none.

V ends up 2 bases short and J 3 bases short, with an unmatched junction base count of 2. The germline V gene gives CDR1 as LGHNA and CDR2 as YNFKEQ. Measured from the cysteine to the phenylalanine, the CDR3 is 15 residues long. Kept here is only the CDR3 DNA, which spans 45 bases and is read in frame from base 1. Every donor in the study was a healthy Caucasian. Miltenyi CD45RO+ enrichment and human naive T-cell isolation kits were used to isolate memory (CD45RO+) and naive T cells from PBMC. The TCR was taken from a woman aged 45-65 years in good health. Rearrangement joined TRBV4-2 to TRBJ2-3, with 10 bases in between that match TRBD2. Sequenced: memory T cells sorted from blood. The cell subset or site tag for this specimen amounts to: CD45RO+ enriched T cells. CDR3 reads: CASSQKGLATDTQYF. The DNA sequence is as follows: TGTGCCAGCAGCCAAAAGGGACTAGCGACAGATACGCAGTATTTT.